This is a list of T cell receptor beta chains from one sample in a study of Graves' ophthalmopathy and Graves' hyperthyroidism. Each CDR3 protein gets one entry after TCRdb re-called the multiplex PCR reads with MiXCR. The repertoire holds 740,000 or so distinct CDR3 sequences, with around 40% as singletons. Sequenced sample: peripheral blood. These TCRs come from an adult man with Graves' ophthalmopathy. Each CDR3 is given with its conserved first and last residue. The D gene is left open where the match is weak. Not all rows give a size; the values are once, few, many and, for expanded clones, a class.

>TRBV19|TRBD1|few|TRBJ2-2
CASSHRGQFGELFF
TGTGCCAGTAGTCACAGGGGGCAATTCGGGGAGCTGTTTTTT
>TRBV29-1|TRBD2|.|TRBJ2-2
CSVVAGGFTGELFF
TGCAGCGTTGTGGCGGGGGGGTTCACCGGGGAGCTGTTTTTT
>TRBV6-5|.|.|TRBJ1-3
CASSYSTFGNTIYF
TGTGCCAGCAGTTACTCGACGTTCGGAAACACCATATATTTT
>TRBV2|.|.|TRBJ1-1
CASSSRTQNTEAFF
TGTGCCAGCAGTTCCCGGACGCAGAACACTGAAGCTTTCTTT
>TRBV9|.|.|TRBJ1-6
CASSLEGGSPLHF
TGTGCCAGCAGTTTAGAGGGTGGCTCACCCCTCCACTTT
>TRBV14|TRBD2|.|TRBJ2-5
CASSQDPLGGRKETQYF
TGTGCCAGCAGCCAAGACCCCCTGGGAGGGAGGAAGGAGACCCAGTACTTC
>TRBV19|.|.|TRBJ2-2
CASSDIQARNTGELFF
TGTGCCAGTAGTGATATACAGGCGAGGAACACCGGGGAGCTGTTTTTT
>TRBV6-1|.|.|TRBJ1-1
CASSGQIILNTEAFF
TGTGCCAGCAGTGGACAGATAATATTGAACACTGAAGCTTTCTTT
>TRBV12-3/TRBV12-4|.|few|TRBJ2-7
CASRRRDYEQYF
TGTGCCAGCAGGCGGCGTGACTACGAGCAGTACTTC
>TRBV7-9|TRBD1|.|TRBJ1-3
CASSYNRDRGVKTGNTIYF
TGTGCCAGCAGTTATAACCGGGACAGGGGGGTCAAGACTGGAAACACCATATATTTT
>TRBV10-3|TRBD1|once|TRBJ1-1
CAISSATGDTEAFF
TGTGCCATCAGCAGCGCAACAGGGGACACTGAAGCTTTCTTT
>TRBV28|TRBD1|few|TRBJ1-5
CASRPGQLSQPQHF
TGTGCCAGCAGGCCGGGACAGTTAAGTCAGCCCCAGCATTTT
>TRBV19|.|many|TRBJ1-5
CASTTLGQPQHF
TGTGCCAGTACTACGTTGGGTCAGCCCCAGCATTTT
>TRBV7-8|.|many|TRBJ1-4
CASSPALVFSEKLFF
TGTGCCAGCAGCCCGGCTTTGGTGTTTAGCGAAAAACTGTTTTTT
>TRBV29-1|.|many|TRBJ1-1
CSVEDFQGSAAFF
TGCAGCGTTGAAGATTTCCAGGGTTCGGCCGCTTTCTTT
>TRBV24-1|TRBD1|.|TRBJ1-5
CASSARTGGDQPQHF
TGTGCCAGCAGTGCCCGGACAGGGGGAGATCAGCCCCAGCATTTT
>TRBV7-9|.|.|TRBJ1-2
CASSLFRQTNYGYTF
TGTGCCAGCAGCTTGTTTCGACAGACTAACTATGGCTACACCTTC
>TRBV20-1|.|.|TRBJ1-5
CSAQGNSNQPQHF
TGCAGTGCCCAGGGCAATAGCAATCAGCCCCAGCATTTT
>TRBV2|.|few|TRBJ2-5
CASRRIGKETQYF
TGTGCCAGCAGACGTATCGGAAAGGAGACCCAGTACTTC
>TRBV6-6|.|.|TRBJ1-4
CASNRSQGQLFF
TGTGCCAGCAATCGGTCACAGGGTCAACTGTTTTTT
>TRBV29-1|TRBD2|once|TRBJ2-5
CSVEDLAGDHRETQYF
TGCAGCGTTGAAGATCTAGCGGGAGATCATAGGGAGACCCAGTACTTC
>TRBV7-9|TRBD1|.|TRBJ1-2
CASSYTTGVRLYGYTF
TGTGCCAGCAGCTACACGACAGGGGTTCGTCTGTATGGCTACACCTTC
>TRBV10-3|.|.|TRBJ2-7
CAISESGGYEQYF
TGTGCCATCAGTGAGTCGGGGGGCTACGAGCAGTACTTC
>TRBV2|TRBD2|.|TRBJ2-1
CATIRIRGGQFF
TGTGCCACCATCCGGATCCGGGGGGGGCAGTTCTTC
>TRBV19|.|few|TRBJ2-3
CASSPRGGTDTQYF
TGTGCCAGCAGCCCCAGGGGCGGAACAGATACGCAGTATTTT
>TRBV7-9|TRBD1|many|TRBJ1-2
CASSLSGQPNYGYTF
TGTGCCAGCAGCTTATCGGGACAGCCTAACTATGGCTACACCTTC
>TRBV13|.|few|TRBJ2-7
CASSLKYQGAEQYF
TGTGCCAGCAGCTTAAAATACCAGGGTGCCGAGCAGTACTTC
>TRBV10-3|.|.|TRBJ1-2
CASLSRGTGYTF
TGTGCCAGTCTCTCCCGGGGTACCGGCTACACCTTC
>TRBV19|.|many|TRBJ1-1
CASSVSGLNTEAFF
TGTGCCAGTAGCGTCTCAGGGCTCAACACTGAAGCTTTCTTT
>TRBV7-9|.|.|TRBJ1-1
CASNLIVNTEAFF
TGTGCCAGCAACTTAATCGTAAACACTGAAGCTTTCTTT
>TRBV20-1|.|once|TRBJ2-7
CSADSPVSGGDEQYF
TGCAGTGCCGATAGCCCGGTGTCAGGGGGGGACGAGCAGTACTTC
>TRBV7-9|.|.|TRBJ1-2
CASSLDPGADHGYTF
TGTGCCAGCAGCTTAGACCCCGGGGCAGATCATGGCTACACCTTC
>TRBV7-6|.|.|TRBJ1-4
CASSPRTTNEKLFF
TGTGCCAGCAGTCCCCGGACAACTAATGAAAAACTGTTTTTT
>TRBV4-1|TRBD2|once|TRBJ2-2
CASSLRLAVNTGELFF
TGCGCCAGCAGCCTTCGACTAGCGGTGAACACCGGGGAGCTGTTTTTT
>TRBV2|TRBD1|many|TRBJ1-1
CASRQGARTEAFF
TGTGCCAGCAGACAGGGGGCGCGTACTGAAGCTTTCTTT
>TRBV12-3/TRBV12-4|.|.|TRBJ2-7
CAISGSGYEQYF
TGTGCCATCAGTGGATCAGGGTACGAGCAGTACTTC